Listed below are T cell receptor beta chains from one sample, sequenced in a study of blood T cell repertoires in COVID-19. Here immunoSEQ multiplex PCR was the method, and the copy in TCRdb shows in-frame clones only, minus some. This sample has around 100,000 clones, with under 90% found just once. Sequencing was performed on peripheral blood. The receptor source for this set is a man aged 55 to 70 with COVID-19, enrolled during active disease. Each CDR3 is given without its conserved first and last residue. The order of the fields is clone size, V gene, CDR3 protein. A clone size is listed for some rows: how often the clone was seen (once, few, many), or a class if it is expanded.

-	TRBV5-5	ASSWRAGGITGELF
-	TRBV2	ASRRLHIFNEQF
-	TRBV21-1	ASSKGGLAGGPVEQY
-	TRBV13	ASSAEPRLVSHYEQY
-	TRBV27	ASSLGTSGYEQY
-	TRBV28	ASSSGTGAPYEQY
-	TRBV9	ASSVEGAGETGELF
-	TRBV11-3	ASSFWTSQTYNEQF
-	TRBV2	ASTPGGRHYGYT
-	TRBV6-5	ASSYTGTGAAEQY
once	TRBV24-1	ATSDFGTAEIESSYNEQF
-	TRBV19	ASSPLAGGPREQY
-	TRBV6-5	ASSPRDRDTEAF
-	TRBV24-1	ATSEGGSNQPQH
-	TRBV6-2/TRBV6-3	ASSYGRNTGELF
-	TRBV9	ASGGLTADTQY